The 29 T cell receptor beta chains in this list originate from one sample, sequenced in a study of cytomegalovirus exposure and HLA in healthy donors. Primers for the PCR totalled 60 Vbeta and 13 Jbeta. This table comes from immunoSEQ multiplex PCR, and its TCRdb copy is limited to in-frame clones, with some not included. The sample shows about 130,000 clones, 80% of them seen only once. Sample: PBMCs. These TCRs come from a male donor in good health and CMV-seronegative.

The chain uses TRBV27 and TRBJ1-4; D is uncertain. Trimming stripped 3 bases from V and 1 base from J, with 18 bases between. CDR3 length: 18 amino acids. Germline CDR1 reads MNHEY; CDR2 reads SMNVEV (reference sequence). For the CDR3, the DNA is TGTGCCAGCAGTTTCTTCTCGACCCCGGGATTAACTAATGAAAAACTGTTTTTT. It specifies CASSFFSTPGLTNEKLFF. The full variable domain, completed using reference TRBV27 and TRBJ1-4, is EAQVTQNPRYLITVTGKKLTVTCSQNMNHEYMSWYRQDPGLGLRQIYYSMNVEVTDKGDVPEGYKVSRKEKRNFPLILESPSPNQTSLYFCASSFFSTPGLTNEKLFFGSGTQLSVL.

The rearrangement uses TRBV7-9 and TRBJ2-1; 12 nucleotides match TRBD1. The CDR3 loop spans 15 amino acids. Trimming removed 5 bases from V and 10 bases from J; junction bases left unmatched: 9. Germline-derived CDR1 and CDR2 are SEHNR and FQNEAQ (reference sequence). Here the CDR3 reads CASSKGQGAMREQFF. CDR3 in DNA: TGTGCCAGCAGCAAGGGACAGGGGGCAATGAGGGAGCAGTTCTTC.

The rearrangement links TRBV6-1 to TRBJ2-5; a weak D match, TRBD2 (6 bases). Germline CDR1 reads MNHNS; CDR2 reads SASEGT. The CDR3 extends over 15 amino acids. V shed 2 bases and J shed 1 base, with 11 bases lying between them. CDR3 loop: CASSEYSGSQETQYF. CDR3 sequence (DNA): TGTGCCAGCAGTGAATATAGCGGCTCCCAAGAGACCCAGTACTTC.

The chain joins TRBV7-8 to TRBJ1-4; maybe TRBD1 (6 bases). V lost 6 bases to trimming and J lost 7 bases, with 15 bases between them. The CDR3 has 14 amino acids. Per germline, CDR1 SGHVS and CDR2 FQNEAQ. CDR3: CASSNDRPFEKLFF. The CDR3 coding sequence is TGTGCCAGCAGTAACGACAGGCCATTTGAAAAACTGTTTTTT. The entire variable domain, with the rest obtained from reference TRBV7-8 and TRBJ1-4, is as follows: GAGVSQSPRYKVAKRGQDVALRCDPISGHVSLFWYQQALGQGPEFLTYFQNEAQLDKSGLPSDRFFAERPEGSVSTLKIQRTQQEDSAVYLCASSNDRPFEKLFFGSGTQLSVL.

This clone was seen a handful of times. The chain joins TRBV6-5 to TRBJ2-5; the match to TRBD1 covers 7 bases. The CDR3 has 14 residues. CDR1 is MNHEY, CDR2 SVGAGI, per germline. V gave up 5 bases and J gave up 4 bases; unmatched junction bases: 7. CDR3 coding DNA: TGTGCCAGCAGTCGCGACAGGGCCGGAGAGACCCAGTACTTC. Translation: CASSRDRAGETQYF.

V and J are TRBV27 and TRBJ2-1; possible D gene TRBD1, 6 bases. Germline values: CDR1 MNHEY, CDR2 SMNVEV (reference sequence). With 5 bases removed from V and 6 bases from J, the gap between germline ends came to 8 bases. This CDR3 contains 12 residues. The DNA of the CDR3 is TGTGCCAGCAGTCCAGGGGCCAATGAGCAGTTCTTC. It translates to CASSPGANEQFF.

This clone was recorded a few times. The V call is TRBV19, the J call TRBJ2-5; possible D gene TRBD2, 6 bases. Germline V gene data show CDR1 as LNHDA and CDR2 as SQIVND (reference sequence). V was pared by 3 bases and J by 4 bases, with 15 bases between. The CDR3 consists of 15 residues. CDR3 nucleotide sequence: TGTGCCAGTAGTATCGATTTGCGGGGTCTAGAGACCCAGTACTTC. It translates to CASSIDLRGLETQYF.

The chain couples TRBV11-2 to TRBJ2-2; possible D gene TRBD2, 5 bases. CDR3 length equals 13 residues. In germline, CDR1 is SGHAT, CDR2 FQNNGV. Trimming shortened V by 5 bases and J by 7 bases, and 11 bases separated the two germline ends. CDR3 amino acids: CASSPDRGGELFF. CDR3 coding DNA: TGTGCCAGCAGCCCCGACCGGGGCGGGGAGCTGTTTTTT. The full variable domain, its missing parts supplied by reference TRBV11-2 and TRBJ2-2, is EAGVAQSPRYKIIEKRQSVAFWCNPISGHATLYWYQQILGQGPKLLIQFQNNGVVDDSQLPKDRFSAERLKGVDSTLKIQPAKLEDSAVYLCASSPDRGGELFFGEGSRLTVL.

This clone was seen only once. V usage is TRBV7-9 and J usage is TRBJ1-2; tentative D call: TRBD1 (6 bases). Germline V gives CDR1 SEHNR, CDR2 FQNEAQ (reference sequence). The V end lost 2 bases, the J end lost 12 bases, and 16 bases lay between the germline ends. The CDR3 spans 13 residues. The CDR3 reads CASSLPSQRGNTF. For the CDR3, the DNA is TGTGCCAGCAGCTTACCCTCTCAAAGGGGGAACACCTTC. Drawing the rest from reference TRBV7-9 and TRBJ1-2, the complete variable domain is DTGVSQNPRHKITKRGQNVTFRCDPISEHNRLYWYRQTLGQGPEFLTYFQNEAQLEKSRLLSDRFSAERPKGSFSTLEIQRTEQGDSAMYLCASSLPSQRGNTFGSGTRLTVV.

The chain is built from TRBV19 and TRBJ2-7; 7 bases fit TRBD2. The CDR3 has 13 amino acids. The V gene's germline CDR1 is LNHDA and CDR2 SQIVND (reference sequence). V was pared by 6 bases and J by 2 bases, with 4 bases of the junction left unmatched. The CDR3 region is CASRPRGAYEQYF. CDR3 DNA: TGTGCCAGTAGACCTCGGGGGGCCTACGAGCAGTACTTC. Drawing the rest from reference TRBV19 and TRBJ2-7, the complete variable domain is DGGITQSPKYLFRKEGQNVTLSCEQNLNHDAMYWYRQDPGQGLRLIYYSQIVNDFQKGDIAEGYSVSREKKESFPLTVTSAQKNPTAFYLCASRPRGAYEQYFGPGTRLTVT.

This rearrangement joins TRBV7-8 to TRBJ1-5; TRBD1 might be the D (6 bases). Germline V gene lookup returns CDR1 SGHVS and CDR2 FQNEAQ. This CDR3 has 14 amino acids. V dropped 5 bases and J dropped 4 bases, with 12 bases sitting between them. The CDR3 DNA reads TGTGCCAGCAGCCTCAGGGGATCTAATCAGCCCCAGCATTTT. Encoded protein: CASSLRGSNQPQHF.

Only one count was recorded for this clone. The rearrangement uses TRBV6-4 and TRBJ2-3; the D gene is possibly TRBD1 (6 bases). The germline V gene encodes CDR1 MRHNA and CDR2 SNTAGT. With 5 bases removed from V and 0 bases from J, the gap between germline ends came to 9 bases. This CDR3 is 14 amino acids long. The CDR3 region is CASSSQGSTDTQYF. The CDR3 DNA reads TGTGCCAGCAGTTCACAGGGTAGCACAGATACGCAGTATTTT.

This sequence joins TRBV19 and TRBJ1-5; D remains unclear. V shed 4 bases and J shed 0 bases, with 13 bases lying between them. Germline V gene sequence: CDR1 LNHDA, CDR2 SQIVND (reference sequence). This CDR3 is built from 16 residues. The CDR3 loop is CASSRGQPNSNQPQHF. CDR3 DNA sequence: TGTGCCAGTAGTAGAGGGCAGCCCAATAGCAATCAGCCCCAGCATTTT.

The genes are TRBV27 and TRBJ2-3, with TRBD1 matching 8 bases. Trimming took 2 bases from V and 6 from J; bases not matched to a gene: 10. Germline V gene data show CDR1 as MNHEY and CDR2 as SMNVEV (reference sequence). This CDR3 region has 16 residues. The CDR3 loop reads CASSLRGTGFFDTQYF. In DNA form, the CDR3 reads TGTGCCAGCAGTTTACGGGGGACAGGCTTTTTCGATACGCAGTATTTT.

The chain is built from TRBV5-1 and TRBJ1-6; 7 bases line up with TRBD1. The length of the CDR3 is 15 residues. Germline CDR1 and CDR2: SGHRS and YFSETQ. V dropped 5 bases and J dropped 8; count of bases not matched to a gene: 10. CDR3 coding DNA: TGCGCCAGCAGTAAAGTCGACAGGGATCATTCACCCCTCCACTTT. This sequence encodes CASSKVDRDHSPLHF.

With regard to this clone: Sequence at one end of the junction differs from germline and may be a read error. The chain joins TRBV7-9 to TRBJ1-1; D is uncertain. The CDR3 covers 14 residues. Per germline, CDR1 SEHNR and CDR2 FQNEAQ (reference sequence). The CDR3 spells CSSSPLDLGTEAFF. The CDR3 DNA reads as TGTTCCAGCAGCCCCCTGGACTTGGGCACTGAAGCTTTCTTT.

The chain employs TRBV7-8 and TRBJ2-5, with TRBD1 identical over 7 bases. Germline V gives CDR1 SGHVS, CDR2 FQNEAQ. CDR3 length: 16 residues. Trimming removed 7 bases from V and 0 bases from J; junction bases left unmatched: 11. The DNA of the CDR3 is TGTGCCAGCATGTCCCTCCGCGACAGGGACCAAGAGACCCAGTACTTC. This sequence encodes CASMSLRDRDQETQYF.

V gene TRBV7-9 combines with J gene TRBJ1-2, with D possibly matching TRBD1 (6 bases). This CDR3 is built from 15 residues. Germline V gives CDR1 SEHNR, CDR2 FQNEAQ (reference sequence). The V end lost 5 bases, the J end lost 4 bases, and 17 bases lay between the germline ends. CDR3 protein: CASSPATGGTYGYTF. CDR3 in DNA: TGTGCCAGCAGCCCGGCGACGGGGGGCACCTATGGCTACACCTTC.

In this sample, this clone turned up a few times. The chain has TRBV4-2 and TRBJ2-7; TRBD2 aligns across 8 bases. CDR3 length equals 15 residues. Germline CDR1 and CDR2: LGHNA and YNFKEQ. With V trimmed by 0 bases and J by 2 bases, 3 bases remained unmatched. The CDR3 here is CASSQEAGEAYEQYF. CDR3 bases: TGTGCCAGCAGCCAAGAAGCGGGAGAAGCCTACGAGCAGTACTTC.

V and J are TRBV5-8 and TRBJ2-3, with 10 bases fitting TRBD2. The V gene end was trimmed by 3 bases and the J gene end by 2 bases; junction bases not matched to a gene: 3. CDR1 is SGHTS and CDR2 is YDEGEE in the germline V gene. The CDR3 is 15 residues long. The CDR3 loop reads CASSSGTSDTDTQYF. The CDR3 coding sequence is TGTGCCAGCAGCTCCGGGACTAGCGACACAGATACGCAGTATTTT. Filled out from reference TRBV5-8 and TRBJ2-3, the complete variable domain reads EAGVTQSPTHLIKTRGQQATLRCSPISGHTSVYWYQQALGLGLQFLLWYDEGEERNRGNFPPRFSGRQFPNYSSELNVNALELEDSALYLCASSSGTSDTDTQYFGPGTRLTVL.

V is TRBV7-2 and J is TRBJ2-5; the D gene is possibly TRBD1 (5 bases). CDR3 length equals 12 residues. From germline, CDR1 is SGHTA and CDR2 FQGNSA. V was shortened by 2 bases and J by 5 bases, with 6 bases between the two germline ends. For the CDR3, the DNA is TGTGCCAGCAGCTTATGGGGCGAGACCCAGTACTTC. Translation: CASSLWGETQYF.

The chain combines TRBV25-1 with TRBJ1-1; D is undetermined. Germline assignment: CDR1 MGHDK and CDR2 SYGVNS. There are 15 residues in the CDR3. Trimming cost V 3 bases and J 5 bases, with 16 bases left between them. The CDR3 sequence is CASSDLLGRGTEAFF. Written as DNA, the CDR3 is TGTGCCAGCAGTGACTTGCTGGGAAGAGGGACTGAAGCTTTCTTT.

The V gene is TRBV30, the J gene TRBJ1-1; the match to TRBD1 covers 11 bases. The CDR3 has 14 residues. The junction had 7 bases not matched to a gene; V was cut back by 6 bases and J by 4 bases. In germline, CDR1 is GTSNPN, CDR2 SVGIG (reference sequence). The CDR3 DNA reads as TGTGCCTGTGGGGACAGGGGGGTCGGCACTGAAGCTTTCTTT. Its protein is CACGDRGVGTEAFF.

The J gene is TRBJ2-7, the V gene TRBV25-1, with a possible D match to TRBD1 (6 bases). V was cut by 3 bases and J by 6 bases, with 9 bases left in between. This CDR3 spans 12 amino acids. The germline V gene has CDR1 MGHDK and CDR2 SYGVNS. CDR3 bases: TGTGCCAGCAGTGAGAAAGGGGGCGAGCAGTACTTC. It translates to CASSEKGGEQYF.

The V and J genes are TRBV6-5 and TRBJ2-5; D may be TRBD2 (5 bases). The germline gives CDR1 MNHEY, CDR2 SVGAGI. CDR3 size: 15 residues. V dropped 8 bases and J dropped 0 bases, with 16 bases sitting between them. The DNA for the CDR3 is TGTGCCAGCTCCATAATTTGGACTGACCAAGAGACCCAGTACTTC. Protein product: CASSIIWTDQETQYF.

Worth noting for this clone: The junction shows a germline mismatch at one end, possibly a read error. This sequence joins TRBV5-4 and TRBJ2-7; the match to TRBD2 covers 13 bases. Germline CDR1 is SGHNT and CDR2 is YYREEE (reference sequence). The CDR3 runs to 18 residues. CDR3 amino acids: CASSSGPPGTSGTYERYF. DNA of the CDR3: TGTGCCAGCAGCTCGGGACCACCCGGGACTAGCGGGACCTACGAGCGGTACTTC.

This clone was seen only once. The chain employs TRBV9 and TRBJ2-2, with 7 bases fitting TRBD1. V shed 0 bases and J 6 bases; nucleotides not matched to a gene: 2. Germline-derived CDR1 and CDR2 are SGDLS and YYNGEE. CDR3 size: 14 residues. The CDR3 loop is CASSVEGTAGELFF. CDR3 bases: TGTGCCAGCAGCGTAGAGGGGACAGCCGGGGAGCTGTTTTTT. The complete variable domain, with remaining parts taken from reference TRBV9 and TRBJ2-2, reads DSGVTQTPKHLITATGQRVTLRCSPRSGDLSVYWYQQSLDQGLQFLIQYYNGEERAKGNILERFSAQQFPDLHSELNLSSLELGDSALYFCASSVEGTAGELFFGEGSRLTVL.

The chain links TRBV2 to TRBJ1-2; 8 nucleotides agree with TRBD1. The CDR3 consists of 13 residues. Germline-derived CDR1 and CDR2 are SNHLY and FYNNEI. The trim removed 5 bases at V and 5 bases at J, leaving 4 bases unmatched. The CDR3 region has the DNA TGTGCCAGCAGTTTCCGACAGGGGTATGGCTACACCTTC. Its translation is CASSFRQGYGYTF.

This clone has a single count. CDR3 nucleotide sequence: TGTGCCAGCAGCCTGGGGCCTGGCGGGAGGGCCCAAGAGACCCAGTACTTC. Its translation: CASSLGPGGRAQETQYF. The chain recombines TRBV5-6 with TRBJ2-5, with 9 positions matching TRBD2. The CDR3 is 17 amino acids. Trimming cost V 4 bases and J 1 base; bases outside gene matches: 11. Germline-derived CDR1 and CDR2 are SGHDT and YYEEEE.